The 10 T cell receptor beta chains below were found in one sample sequenced in a study of shared clonotypes between healthy human individuals. The table came from immunoSEQ multiplex PCR; TCRdb's copy has only in-frame clones and leaves some out. The sample records about 800,000 clones, roughly 96% being singletons. Naive CD8 populations comprised CD45RO-negative cells positively selected for CCR7, excluding terminally differentiated effector memory CD45RA+ cells. Material: naive CD8+ T cells sorted from blood. These receptor sequences come from a man aged 25 to 45 in good health.

The rearrangement links TRBV9 to TRBJ2-7, with D perhaps matching TRBD2 (5 bases). CDR3 size: 14 residues. Germline V CDR1 and CDR2: SGDLS, YYNGEE. V lost 2 bases to trimming and J lost 5 bases, with 14 bases between them. The CDR3 DNA reads as TGTGCCAGCAGCGTCTCCGGGGTTGTGAACGAGCAGTACTTC. Translated: CASSVSGVVNEQYF.

The chain joins TRBV28 to TRBJ2-7; 7 bases are shared with TRBD1. This CDR3 has 16 residues. V shed 4 bases, J shed 0 bases, and the junction held 9 bases outside the gene matches. From germline, CDR1 is MDHEN and CDR2 SYDVKM. CDR3 region: CASSSSRQGFSYEQYF. The CDR3 coding sequence is TGTGCCAGCAGTTCCTCCAGACAGGGATTCTCCTACGAGCAGTACTTC. The variable domain in full, with the rest retrieved from reference TRBV28 and TRBJ2-7, is DVKVTQSSRYLVKRTGEKVFLECVQDMDHENMFWYRQDPGLGLRLIYFSYDVKMKEKGDIPEGYSVSREKKERFSLILESASTNQTSMYLCASSSSRQGFSYEQYFGPGTRLTVT.

The CDR3 nucleotides are TGCGCCAGCAGCCAAGATATGTCCTGGGGCGAGCAGTACTTC. Translation: CASSQDMSWGEQYF. V gene TRBV4-1 combines with J gene TRBJ2-7; D gene ambiguous. The CDR3 consists of 14 residues. Trimming removed 0 bases from V and 6 bases from J, with 12 bases in between. Per the germline V gene, CDR1 is MGHRA and CDR2 is YSYEKL.

This chain uses TRBV19 with TRBJ1-5, with TRBD1 matching over 8 bases. CDR3 length: 15 amino acids. Trimming removed 1 base from V and 3 bases from J; junction bases left unmatched: 2. Germline CDR1 reads LNHDA; CDR2 reads SQIVND (reference sequence). DNA of the CDR3: TGTGCCAGTAGTATAGGACAGGGGCCCAATCAGCCCCAGCATTTT. Translated: CASSIGQGPNQPQHF.

This chain links TRBV5-1 with TRBJ2-7; 7 bases are shared with TRBD2. The CDR3 sequence is 15 residues long. Per the germline V gene, CDR1 is SGHRS and CDR2 is YFSETQ. J gave up 4 bases and V 2 bases, and 9 bases lay outside the gene matches. CDR3 sequence reads: CASSFEASGPYEQYF. The CDR3 DNA follows: TGCGCCAGCAGCTTTGAGGCTAGCGGACCTTACGAGCAGTACTTC.

The chain combines TRBV5-4 with TRBJ2-5; 11 nucleotides line up with TRBD2. V was pared by 4 bases and J by 3 bases, with 8 bases of the junction left unmatched. In germline, CDR1 is SGHNT, CDR2 YYREEE (reference sequence). The CDR3 runs to 16 residues. CDR3 sequence reads: CASSRPGLAVEETQYF. The CDR3, as DNA: TGTGCCAGCAGCCGGCCGGGACTAGCGGTCGAAGAGACCCAGTACTTC.

The gene calls are TRBV5-4 and TRBJ2-7; D ambiguous. Germline V gene lookup returns CDR1 SGHNT and CDR2 YYREEE (reference sequence). This CDR3 has 14 residues. V shed 0 bases and J shed 2 bases, with 9 bases lying between them. CDR3 amino acids: CASSLADPTYEQYF. The CDR3 nucleotides are TGTGCCAGCAGCTTGGCGGACCCAACCTACGAGCAGTACTTC.

V gene TRBV6-5 combines with J gene TRBJ2-1; tentatively, D is TRBD2 (5 bases). The CDR3 contains 15 residues. Trimming shortened V by 0 bases and J by 10 bases, and 16 bases separated the two germline ends. Per the germline V gene, CDR1 is MNHEY and CDR2 is SVGAGI. Here the CDR3 reads CASSYSTGELEEQFF. The CDR3 DNA follows: TGTGCCAGCAGTTACTCGACTGGGGAGCTGGAGGAGCAGTTCTTC.

V and J are TRBV5-1 and TRBJ2-3, with D possibly being TRBD1 or TRBD2 (6 bases each). The V gene lost 0 bases and the J gene lost 4 bases, with 12 bases spanning the gap. The germline CDR1 and CDR2 sequences are SGHRS and YFSETQ. CDR3 length: 15 amino acids. CDR3 bases: TGCGCCAGCAGCTTGGAAGGGGGGCAGGCAGATACGCAGTATTTT. This codes for CASSLEGGQADTQYF. Complete variable domain (other parts from reference TRBV5-1 and TRBJ2-3): KAGVTQTPRYLIKTRGQQVTLSCSPISGHRSVSWYQQTPGQGLQFLFEYFSETQRNKGNFPGRFSGRQFSNSRSEMNVSTLELGDSALYLCASSLEGGQADTQYFGPGTRLTVL.

This chain links TRBV28 with TRBJ2-7; possible D gene TRBD2, 6 bases. Germline lookup yields CDR1 MDHEN and CDR2 SYDVKM. This CDR3 is built from 14 residues. V was shortened by 5 bases and J by 6 bases, with 17 bases between the two germline ends. In nucleotides, the CDR3 is TGTGCCAGCAGTGAACCGGGACTGACTCGCGAGCAGTACTTC. The encoded protein is CASSEPGLTREQYF.